This T cell receptor (beta chain) was sequenced during a study of blood T cell repertoires in COVID-19. TCRdb's table, derived via immunoSEQ multiplex PCR, lists solely in-frame clones and lacks some. This table holds hundreds of thousands of clones, 86% found once. The CDR3 totals 13 residues. Losses at the gene ends were 3 bases for V and 9 bases for J; bases not matched to a gene: 4. The germline gives CDR1 SEHNR, CDR2 FQNEAQ (reference sequence). The sequence was obtained from a woman of 80 years or more with COVID-19, enrolled during active disease. This rearrangement joins TRBV7-9 to TRBJ1-1; the match to TRBD1 covers 10 bases. What was sequenced was peripheral blood. The CDR3 DNA is TGTGCCAGCAGCTTGGGGGGACAGGGGCAAGCTTTCTTT. It specifies CASSLGGQGQAFF. Full variable domain (remainder filled in from reference TRBV7-9 and TRBJ1-1): DTGVSQNPRHKITKRGQNVTFRCDPISEHNRLYWYRQTLGQGPEFLTYFQNEAQLEKSRLLSDRFSAERPKGSFSTLEIQRTEQGDSAMYLCASSLGGQGQAFFGQGTRLTVV.